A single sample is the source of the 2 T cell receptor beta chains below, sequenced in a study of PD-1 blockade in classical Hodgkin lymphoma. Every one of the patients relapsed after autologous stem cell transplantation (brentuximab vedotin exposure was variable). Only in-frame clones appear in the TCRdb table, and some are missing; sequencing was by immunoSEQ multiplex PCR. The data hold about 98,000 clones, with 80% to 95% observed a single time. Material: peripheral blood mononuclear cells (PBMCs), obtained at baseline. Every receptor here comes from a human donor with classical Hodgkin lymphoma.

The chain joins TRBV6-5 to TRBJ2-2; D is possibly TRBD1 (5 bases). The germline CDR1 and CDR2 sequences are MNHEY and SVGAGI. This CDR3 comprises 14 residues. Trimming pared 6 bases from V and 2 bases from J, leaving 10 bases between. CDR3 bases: TGTGCCAGCAGCCTCGACAGCAACACCGGGGAGCTGTTTTTT. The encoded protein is CASSLDSNTGELFF.

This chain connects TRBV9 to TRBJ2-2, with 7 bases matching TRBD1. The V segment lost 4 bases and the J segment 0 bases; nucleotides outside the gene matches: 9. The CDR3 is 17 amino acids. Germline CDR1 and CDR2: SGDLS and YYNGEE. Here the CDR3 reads CASSTPRDSANTGELFF. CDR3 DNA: TGTGCCAGCAGCACCCCTAGGGACAGCGCGAACACCGGGGAGCTGTTTTTT.